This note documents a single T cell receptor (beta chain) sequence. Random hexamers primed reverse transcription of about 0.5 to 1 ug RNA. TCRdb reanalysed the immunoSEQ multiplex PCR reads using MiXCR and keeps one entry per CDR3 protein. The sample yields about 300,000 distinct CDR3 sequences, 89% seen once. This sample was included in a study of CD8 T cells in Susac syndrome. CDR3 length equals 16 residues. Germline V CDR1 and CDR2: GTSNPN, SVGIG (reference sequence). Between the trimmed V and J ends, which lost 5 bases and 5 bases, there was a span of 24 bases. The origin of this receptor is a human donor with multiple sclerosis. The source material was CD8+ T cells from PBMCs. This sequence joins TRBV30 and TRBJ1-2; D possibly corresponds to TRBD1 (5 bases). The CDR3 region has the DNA TGTGCCTGGTTACGCTTTTTGGGCAGGGAAGAGTATGGCTACACCTTC. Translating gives CAWLRFLGREEYGYTF.